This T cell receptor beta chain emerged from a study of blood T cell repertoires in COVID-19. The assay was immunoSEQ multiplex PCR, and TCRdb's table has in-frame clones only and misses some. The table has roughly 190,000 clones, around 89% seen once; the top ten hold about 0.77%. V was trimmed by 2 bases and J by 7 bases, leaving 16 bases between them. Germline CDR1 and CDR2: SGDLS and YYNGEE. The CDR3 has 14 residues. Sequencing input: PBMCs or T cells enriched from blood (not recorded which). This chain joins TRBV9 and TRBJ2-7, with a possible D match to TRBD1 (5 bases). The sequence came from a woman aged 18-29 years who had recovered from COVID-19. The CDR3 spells CASSVPQGNREQYF. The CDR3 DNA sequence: TGTGCCAGCAGCGTCCCCCAGGGCAATAGGGAGCAGTACTTC.